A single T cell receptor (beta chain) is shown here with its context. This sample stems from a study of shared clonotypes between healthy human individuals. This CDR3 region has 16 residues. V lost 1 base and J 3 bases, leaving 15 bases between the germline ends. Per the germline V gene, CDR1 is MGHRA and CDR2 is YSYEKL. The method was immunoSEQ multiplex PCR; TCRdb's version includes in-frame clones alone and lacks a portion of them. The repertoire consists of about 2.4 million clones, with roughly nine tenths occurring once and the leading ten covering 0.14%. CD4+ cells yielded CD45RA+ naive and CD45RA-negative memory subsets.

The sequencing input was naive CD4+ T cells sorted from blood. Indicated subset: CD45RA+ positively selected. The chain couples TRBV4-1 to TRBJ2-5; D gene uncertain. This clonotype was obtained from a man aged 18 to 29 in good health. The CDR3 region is CASSQVKGWPKETQYF. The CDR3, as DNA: TGCGCCAGCAGCCAAGTCAAGGGCTGGCCCAAAGAGACCCAGTACTTC.